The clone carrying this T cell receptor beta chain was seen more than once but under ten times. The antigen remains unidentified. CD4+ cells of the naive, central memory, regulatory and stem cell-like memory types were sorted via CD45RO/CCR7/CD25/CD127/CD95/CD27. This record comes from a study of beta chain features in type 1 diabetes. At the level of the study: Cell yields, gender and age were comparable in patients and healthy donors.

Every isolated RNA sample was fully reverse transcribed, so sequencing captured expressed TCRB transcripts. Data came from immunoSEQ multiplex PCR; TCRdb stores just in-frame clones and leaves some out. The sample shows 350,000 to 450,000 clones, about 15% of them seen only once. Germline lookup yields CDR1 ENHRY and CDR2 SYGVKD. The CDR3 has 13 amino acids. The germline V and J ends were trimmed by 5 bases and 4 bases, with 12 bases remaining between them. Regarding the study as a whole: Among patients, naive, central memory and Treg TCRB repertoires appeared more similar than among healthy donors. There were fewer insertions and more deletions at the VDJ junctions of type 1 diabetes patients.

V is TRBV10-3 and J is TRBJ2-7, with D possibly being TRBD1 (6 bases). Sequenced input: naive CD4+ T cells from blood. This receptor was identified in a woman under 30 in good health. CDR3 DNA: TGTGCCATCAGTCCGGGACACAGTTACGAGCAGTACTTC. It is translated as CAISPGHSYEQYF.